This is a list of T cell receptor beta chains from one sample in a study of blood T cell repertoires in COVID-19. Data came from immunoSEQ multiplex PCR; TCRdb stores just in-frame clones and leaves some out. The sample has around 260,000 clones; 88% are singletons. Sequenced material: peripheral blood. The receptors come from a woman aged 70-85 years with COVID-19, enrolled during active disease. Each CDR3 is given with its conserved first and last residue. A D gene is named only where the DNA matches it firmly. Not every row has a clone size; where given, it reads once, few, many or a size class.

V,size,J,D,DNA,CDR3
TRBV28,NA,TRBJ2-2,TRBD1,TGTGCCAGCAGTTTAGGCAGGGGGTATGACACCGGGGAGCTGTTTTTT,CASSLGRGYDTGELFF
TRBV15,NA,TRBJ1-2,TRBD1,TGTGCCACCAGCAGAGACCTATTAGACAGGGGGAATGGCTACACCTTC,CATSRDLLDRGNGYTF
TRBV30,once,TRBJ1-3,NA,TGTGCCTGGAGCAGTGAGTGGGACAATGGAAACACCATATATTTT,CAWSSEWDNGNTIYF
TRBV2,NA,TRBJ1-1,NA,TGTGCCAACCGAGGCTCCCCGAACACTGAAGCTTTCTTT,CANRGSPNTEAFF
TRBV7-9,NA,TRBJ1-1,NA,TGTGCCAGCAGCTTAGAAGAGACAAGTGAAGCTTTCTTT,CASSLEETSEAFF
TRBV5-4,once,TRBJ1-2,NA,TGTGCCAGCAGCAAACGGGACATGAGCTATGGCTACACCTTC,CASSKRDMSYGYTF
TRBV23-1,NA,TRBJ2-1,TRBD1,TGCGCCAGCAGTCAAGTGATCTTCATCAGGGACAGGGGTTACAATGAGCAGTTCTTC,CASSQVIFIRDRGYNEQFF
TRBV10-3,few,TRBJ1-1,TRBD1,TGTGCCATGACCGCGGACAGGGGGATGAACACTGAAGCTTTCTTT,CAMTADRGMNTEAFF
TRBV6-5,NA,TRBJ1-6,NA,TGTGCCAGCAGTCTTCCGGACTCACCGGGAACCCTCCACTTT,CASSLPDSPGTLHF
TRBV9,NA,TRBJ2-1,NA,TGTGCCAGCAGCGTAGTCCGCAATGAGCAGTTCTTC,CASSVVRNEQFF
TRBV27,NA,TRBJ1-2,NA,TGTGCCAGCAGCGGGGGGGGATGGGGCTACACCTTC,CASSGGGWGYTF